The rows below give T cell receptor beta chains drawn from one sample of a study of blood T cell repertoires in COVID-19. Method: immunoSEQ multiplex PCR; TCRdb's copy keeps in-frame clones and lacks some. This sample has around 250,000 clones, with 86% found just once. The sample consisted of peripheral blood. Receptor source: a man older than 75 with acute or convalescent COVID-19. Both conserved end residues are part of each CDR3. The order of the fields is V gene, clone size, D gene, J gene, CDR3 DNA, CDR3 protein. The D gene is left open where the match is weak. Only some rows state a clone size, as once, few, many or a class for expanded clones.

v_gene: TRBV7-9
abundance: .
d_gene: .
j_gene: TRBJ2-4
CDR3nt: TGTGCCAGCAGCGCGGGCCTTCAAAACATTCAGTACTTC
CDR3aa: CASSAGLQNIQYF

v_gene: TRBV9
abundance: few
d_gene: .
j_gene: TRBJ1-6
CDR3nt: TGTGCCAGCAGCCAGCCGGGACAAAATTCACCCCTCCACTTT
CDR3aa: CASSQPGQNSPLHF

v_gene: TRBV29-1
abundance: .
d_gene: .
j_gene: TRBJ2-1
CDR3nt: TGCAGCGTTGAAGACCTAGCCTTAGCAGGTCATGAGCAGTTCTTC
CDR3aa: CSVEDLALAGHEQFF

v_gene: TRBV19
abundance: .
d_gene: .
j_gene: TRBJ2-7
CDR3nt: TGTGCCAGTAGTATAGATCACTTGTCGGAGCAGTACTTC
CDR3aa: CASSIDHLSEQYF

v_gene: TRBV9
abundance: .
d_gene: TRBD1
j_gene: TRBJ1-3
CDR3nt: TGTGCCAGCAGTTTGACAGGGGCTGGTGGAAACACCATATATTTT
CDR3aa: CASSLTGAGGNTIYF

v_gene: TRBV25-1
abundance: once
d_gene: .
j_gene: TRBJ2-5
CDR3nt: TGTGCCAGCAGTGAAGTAGGCGGGACAGATAAGACCCAGTACTTC
CDR3aa: CASSEVGGTDKTQYF

v_gene: TRBV29-1
abundance: few
d_gene: .
j_gene: TRBJ2-1
CDR3nt: TGCAGCGTGGCGTTTGGACAGAGCTCCTACAATGAGCAGTTCTTC
CDR3aa: CSVAFGQSSYNEQFF

v_gene: TRBV6-2/TRBV6-3
abundance: .
d_gene: .
j_gene: TRBJ1-6
CDR3nt: TGTGCCAGCAGTTACCCCCCATCACCCCTCCACTTT
CDR3aa: CASSYPPSPLHF

v_gene: TRBV11-3
abundance: once
d_gene: TRBD2
j_gene: TRBJ2-1
CDR3nt: TGTGCCAGCAGCGGACCCTTAGCGGGTGGAGAGCAGTTCTTC
CDR3aa: CASSGPLAGGEQFF

v_gene: TRBV28
abundance: .
d_gene: TRBD1
j_gene: TRBJ1-5
CDR3nt: TGTGCCGCCCAGCCGGAGGGGGCGAGCAATCAGCCCCAGCATTTT
CDR3aa: CAAQPEGASNQPQHF

v_gene: TRBV19
abundance: .
d_gene: .
j_gene: TRBJ1-3
CDR3nt: TGTGCCAGCATGAGCCCCTCCATGATCTCTGGAAACACCATATATTTT
CDR3aa: CASMSPSMISGNTIYF

v_gene: TRBV11-1
abundance: .
d_gene: .
j_gene: TRBJ1-6
CDR3nt: TGTGCCAGCAGCTTCTCGCAGTTTTCACCCCTCCACTTT
CDR3aa: CASSFSQFSPLHF

v_gene: TRBV16
abundance: few
d_gene: .
j_gene: TRBJ1-4
CDR3nt: TGTGCCAGCAGCCGGGACTTGATTAATGAAAAACTGTTTTTT
CDR3aa: CASSRDLINEKLFF

v_gene: TRBV6-5
abundance: .
d_gene: TRBD1
j_gene: TRBJ1-5
CDR3nt: TGTGCCAGCAGTTATGGGACAGGGTTGGGGGCCCAGCATTTT
CDR3aa: CASSYGTGLGAQHF

v_gene: TRBV4-1
abundance: .
d_gene: .
j_gene: TRBJ2-7
CDR3nt: TGCGCCAGCAGCCACCGTACAGAGTACGAGCAGTACTTC
CDR3aa: CASSHRTEYEQYF

v_gene: TRBV5-6
abundance: .
d_gene: TRBD1
j_gene: TRBJ2-5
CDR3nt: TGTGCCAGCAGCTCCCGGGACAGTCAAGAGACCCAGTACTTC
CDR3aa: CASSSRDSQETQYF

v_gene: TRBV18
abundance: .
d_gene: TRBD1
j_gene: TRBJ1-1
CDR3nt: TGTGCCAGCTCACCGAGACAGGGTTTTTCGAACACTGAAGCTTTCTTT
CDR3aa: CASSPRQGFSNTEAFF

v_gene: TRBV27
abundance: .
d_gene: TRBD1
j_gene: TRBJ1-5
CDR3nt: TGTGCCAGCAAAGGGACAGGAATTTATCAGCCCCAGCATTTT
CDR3aa: CASKGTGIYQPQHF

v_gene: TRBV27
abundance: .
d_gene: .
j_gene: TRBJ1-5
CDR3nt: TGTGCCAGCAGAAGAAACGGGGGGCCCGACAATCAGCCCCAGCATTTT
CDR3aa: CASRRNGGPDNQPQHF

v_gene: TRBV5-6
abundance: few
d_gene: .
j_gene: TRBJ1-5
CDR3nt: TGTGCCAGCAGCTTGACGGGGGGACCCCAGCATTTT
CDR3aa: CASSLTGGPQHF

v_gene: TRBV3-1/TRBV3-2
abundance: .
d_gene: .
j_gene: TRBJ2-1
CDR3nt: TGTGCCAGCAGCCAAGGGTGGGTCTCTAGCGAGATCTACAATGAGCAGTTCTTC
CDR3aa: CASSQGWVSSEIYNEQFF

v_gene: TRBV14
abundance: .
d_gene: .
j_gene: TRBJ1-6
CDR3nt: TGTGCCAGCAGCCAAGGAGGGAATTCACCCCTCCACTTT
CDR3aa: CASSQGGNSPLHF

v_gene: TRBV12-2
abundance: .
d_gene: .
j_gene: TRBJ1-3
CDR3nt: TGTGCAAGTCGCACCCATTTTAAGAGCTACTCTGGAAACACCATATATTTT
CDR3aa: CASRTHFKSYSGNTIYF

v_gene: TRBV5-1
abundance: .
d_gene: .
j_gene: TRBJ2-7
CDR3nt: TGCGCCAGCAGCTTGGAGGTCGGGAGCTACGAGCAGTACTTC
CDR3aa: CASSLEVGSYEQYF

v_gene: TRBV5-4
abundance: .
d_gene: TRBD1
j_gene: TRBJ1-4
CDR3nt: TGTGCCAGCAGCTTTGACAGGGCTGAAAAACTGTTTTTT
CDR3aa: CASSFDRAEKLFF

v_gene: TRBV9
abundance: .
d_gene: .
j_gene: TRBJ1-1
CDR3nt: TGTGCCAGCAGCGCCCTTATGAACACTGAAGCTTTCTTT
CDR3aa: CASSALMNTEAFF

v_gene: TRBV2
abundance: .
d_gene: TRBD2
j_gene: TRBJ2-7
CDR3nt: TGTGCCAGCGGAGGTAGCGGGAGTTACGAGCAGTACTTC
CDR3aa: CASGGSGSYEQYF

v_gene: TRBV29-1
abundance: .
d_gene: .
j_gene: TRBJ1-2
CDR3nt: TGCAGCGTTGAAGATCGAGTACAGGGTAAATTTGGCTACACCTTC
CDR3aa: CSVEDRVQGKFGYTF

v_gene: TRBV10-1
abundance: .
d_gene: TRBD1
j_gene: TRBJ1-1
CDR3nt: TGCGCCAGCAGTGGCCGACAGGGGAATACGAACACTGAAGCTTTCTTT
CDR3aa: CASSGRQGNTNTEAFF

v_gene: TRBV15
abundance: .
d_gene: TRBD1
j_gene: TRBJ1-1
CDR3nt: TGTGCCACCAGCAGAGACGGGACAGGGAACACTGAAGCTTTCTTT
CDR3aa: CATSRDGTGNTEAFF

v_gene: TRBV5-8
abundance: .
d_gene: .
j_gene: TRBJ1-5
CDR3nt: TGTGCCAGCAGCCCCGAGGGGGACACTCGAGTCCAGCCCCAGCATTTT
CDR3aa: CASSPEGDTRVQPQHF

v_gene: TRBV3-1/TRBV3-2
abundance: .
d_gene: TRBD1
j_gene: TRBJ1-1
CDR3nt: TGTGCCAGCAGCCACCGGGACAGACAGAACACTGAAGCTTTCTTT
CDR3aa: CASSHRDRQNTEAFF

v_gene: TRBV5-1
abundance: .
d_gene: .
j_gene: TRBJ1-4
CDR3nt: TGCGCCAGCAAAGAGAGTACTAATGAAAAACTGTTTTTT
CDR3aa: CASKESTNEKLFF

v_gene: TRBV5-1
abundance: once
d_gene: TRBD1
j_gene: TRBJ2-1
CDR3nt: TGCGCCAGCAGCCCTTGGAGAAGGGGGCTTTCCGGCAATGAGCAGTTCTTC
CDR3aa: CASSPWRRGLSGNEQFF

v_gene: TRBV27
abundance: few
d_gene: .
j_gene: TRBJ1-1
CDR3nt: TGTGCCAGCAGTGGCAGCTCGTCGGGGAAAGCTTTCTTT
CDR3aa: CASSGSSSGKAFF

v_gene: TRBV18
abundance: .
d_gene: TRBD1
j_gene: TRBJ2-3
CDR3nt: TGTGCCAGCTCATCCCGACAGGGAAATACAGATACGCAGTATTTT
CDR3aa: CASSSRQGNTDTQYF

v_gene: TRBV29-1
abundance: few
d_gene: .
j_gene: TRBJ1-1
CDR3nt: TGCAGCGTTGCGGGGGGTCCGGGTACTGAAGCTTTCTTT
CDR3aa: CSVAGGPGTEAFF

v_gene: TRBV6-5
abundance: once
d_gene: .
j_gene: TRBJ1-6
CDR3nt: TGTGCCAGCAGAGAGTTTGGAGATAATTCACCCCTCCACTTT
CDR3aa: CASREFGDNSPLHF

v_gene: TRBV20-1
abundance: .
d_gene: .
j_gene: TRBJ1-1
CDR3nt: TGCAGTGCTTTAACAGGGACTGAAGCTTTCTTT
CDR3aa: CSALTGTEAFF

v_gene: TRBV18
abundance: .
d_gene: .
j_gene: TRBJ2-5
CDR3nt: TGTGCCAGCTCACGCAACAGACAAGAGACCCAGTACTTC
CDR3aa: CASSRNRQETQYF

v_gene: TRBV21-1
abundance: .
d_gene: .
j_gene: TRBJ2-7
CDR3nt: TGTGCCAGCAGCAAAGAAGGAGGCGTATCCAGCGGGAGAAAGTACGAGCAGTACTTC
CDR3aa: CASSKEGGVSSGRKYEQYF

v_gene: TRBV3-1/TRBV3-2
abundance: .
d_gene: TRBD1
j_gene: TRBJ2-2
CDR3nt: TGTGCCAGCATGATTGGGACAGGGAAGACCGGGGAGCTGTTTTTT
CDR3aa: CASMIGTGKTGELFF

v_gene: TRBV28
abundance: .
d_gene: .
j_gene: TRBJ1-1
CDR3nt: TGTGCCAGCAGCAACTACCCTCTAAACACTGAAGCTTTCTTT
CDR3aa: CASSNYPLNTEAFF

v_gene: TRBV7-3
abundance: .
d_gene: TRBD2
j_gene: TRBJ2-7
CDR3nt: TGTGCCAGCAGCTTCGGCGGGAGGGCCTACGAGCAGTACTTC
CDR3aa: CASSFGGRAYEQYF

v_gene: TRBV27
abundance: few
d_gene: TRBD2
j_gene: TRBJ2-1
CDR3nt: TGTGCCAGCCGGACTAGCACTTCCTACAATGAGCAGTTCTTC
CDR3aa: CASRTSTSYNEQFF

v_gene: TRBV7-2
abundance: .
d_gene: TRBD2
j_gene: TRBJ2-2
CDR3nt: TGTGCCAGCAGCGTTATAGCGGGGGGCTACACCGGGGAGCTGTTTTTT
CDR3aa: CASSVIAGGYTGELFF

v_gene: TRBV9
abundance: .
d_gene: .
j_gene: TRBJ1-1
CDR3nt: TGTGCCAGCAGCCCTCGTTTAGTGGAGGGCACTGAAGCTTTCTTT
CDR3aa: CASSPRLVEGTEAFF

v_gene: TRBV2
abundance: .
d_gene: .
j_gene: TRBJ1-1
CDR3nt: TGTGCCAGCAGCAACAGGGCGGACACTGAAGCTTTCTTT
CDR3aa: CASSNRADTEAFF

v_gene: TRBV5-6
abundance: .
d_gene: .
j_gene: TRBJ1-2
CDR3nt: TGTGCCAGCAGCCCCGGGTCCCTGTATGGCTACACCTTC
CDR3aa: CASSPGSLYGYTF

v_gene: TRBV19
abundance: few
d_gene: TRBD1
j_gene: TRBJ1-1
CDR3nt: TGTGCCAGTAGTTTCCGGACAGGGCATGAAGCTTTCTTT
CDR3aa: CASSFRTGHEAFF

v_gene: TRBV28
abundance: .
d_gene: .
j_gene: TRBJ2-1
CDR3nt: TGTGCCAGCAGTTTTTTTTGGGCGGAGCAGTTCTTC
CDR3aa: CASSFFWAEQFF